The text below deals with one T cell receptor (beta chain). As processed by the authors: Estimates of nucleated cell counts were drawn from the amplification of reference gene primers. Profiling relied on immunoSEQ multiplex PCR, and the TCRdb table lists in-frame clones only, not all of them. V and J calls and clone size are given by that table; D and trimming were obtained from the DNA. The sample gives under 200,000 clones, 82% of which show up once; about a sixth is in the top ten. Germline values: CDR1 SGHDN, CDR2 FVKESK. The CDR3 runs to 15 residues. V shed 3 bases and J 7 bases; nucleotides not matched to a gene: 8. The sample belongs to a study of blood T cell repertoires in COVID-19. Study members were between 18 and 89 years old and lived in 24 US regions. Participants reported their clinical history, and cohort assignment relied on those reports.

The clonotype was recovered from a man aged 55 to 70 who had recovered from COVID-19. This sequence joins TRBV14 and TRBJ2-7, with TRBD1 matching 11 bases. Material for sequencing was PBMCs or T cells enriched from blood (not recorded which). CDR3 residues: CASSHSRTGGVEQYF. The CDR3 region has the DNA TGTGCCAGCAGCCATTCCCGGACAGGGGGCGTAGAGCAGTACTTC.